The rows below give T cell receptor beta chains drawn from one sample of a study of cytomegalovirus exposure and HLA in healthy donors. Sequenced by immunoSEQ multiplex PCR; TCRdb stores in-frame clones only, minus some. The data contain 150,000 to 200,000 clones, about 90% of them seen just once; the ten biggest clones take up more than 2.5%. Sample: PBMCs. The receptors here all came from a woman aged 18 to 35 in good health and CMV-seropositive. The CDR3 runs from the conserved cysteine through the conserved F or W. D genes are given only for firm matches. The size field is filled for only some rows; it gives once, few, many or a size class.

NA	TRBJ2-6	16	TRBV6-6	NA	CASSIQALPGANVLTF	TGTGCCAGCAGTATACAGGCTCTACCTGGGGCCAACGTCCTGACTTTC
NA	TRBJ1-1	12	TRBV27	NA	CASSSGGTEAFF	TGTGCCAGCAGTTCGGGGGGGACTGAAGCTTTCTTT
NA	TRBJ1-5	13	TRBV28	NA	CASSLELNQPQHF	TGTGCCAGCAGTTTGGAGCTTAATCAGCCCCAGCATTTT
NA	TRBJ2-5	15	TRBV7-3	TRBD2	CASSPGLAGTETQYF	TGTGCCAGCAGCCCCGGACTAGCGGGGACAGAGACCCAGTACTTC
few	TRBJ2-2	15	TRBV15	TRBD1	CATSRGRGSTGELFF	TGTGCCACCAGCAGGGGCAGGGGGTCCACCGGGGAGCTGTTTTTT
NA	TRBJ2-3	15	TRBV7-9	NA	CASRNNRERTDTQYF	TGTGCCAGCCGAAACAACAGGGAGAGGACAGATACGCAGTATTTT
NA	TRBJ2-7	15	TRBV7-9	TRBD1	CASRDTGTGLYEQYF	TGTGCCAGCAGGGACACCGGGACAGGGCTTTACGAGCAGTACTTC
NA	TRBJ2-1	15	TRBV15	TRBD1	CATSRGSRGPIEQFF	TGTGCCACCAGCAGAGGAAGTAGGGGGCCAATTGAGCAGTTCTTC
once	TRBJ2-3	16	TRBV28	TRBD2	CASSLASGRSTDTQYF	TGTGCCAGCAGTTTGGCTAGCGGGAGAAGCACAGATACGCAGTATTTT
NA	TRBJ2-7	15	TRBV10-3	TRBD2	CAISGVASGDYEQYF	TGTGCCATCAGTGGGGTTGCTAGCGGTGACTACGAGCAGTACTTC
few	TRBJ2-7	12	TRBV7-6	NA	CASSLIGGEQYF	TGTGCCAGCAGCTTAATCGGTGGCGAGCAGTACTTC
NA	TRBJ1-1	15	TRBV19	TRBD1	CASSTPGQGRGEAFF	TGTGCCAGTAGTACTCCGGGACAGGGGAGGGGTGAAGCTTTCTTT
NA	TRBJ1-2	11	TRBV29-1	TRBD1	CSGGTGYGYTF	TGCAGCGGGGGGACAGGCTATGGCTACACCTTC
NA	TRBJ2-3	15	TRBV18	TRBD2	CASSLVAGGTDTQYF	TGTGCCAGCTCACTAGTAGCGGGGGGCACAGATACGCAGTATTTT
NA	TRBJ2-3	20	TRBV5-4	TRBD2	CASSPSPYPIRGGSTDTQYF	TGTGCCAGCAGCCCAAGCCCCTACCCTATCCGCGGGGGAAGCACAGATACGCAGTATTTT
NA	TRBJ1-1	13	TRBV2	NA	CATSDTMNTEAFF	TGTGCCACCTCGGACACGATGAACACTGAAGCTTTCTTT
NA	TRBJ2-5	16	TRBV7-8	NA	CASSLNDGGPGETQYF	TGTGCCAGCAGCTTAAACGACGGGGGGCCCGGAGAGACCCAGTACTTC
once	TRBJ1-2	15	TRBV5-1	TRBD1	CASSGGQGALYGYTF	TGCGCCAGCAGCGGGGGACAGGGGGCCCTCTATGGCTACACCTTC
NA	TRBJ2-3	16	TRBV19	TRBD1	CASSTRDSSSTDTQYF	TGTGCCAGTAGTACCCGGGACAGCTCTAGCACAGATACGCAGTATTTT
NA	TRBJ2-5	13	TRBV28	NA	CASSSQGWETQYF	TGTGCCAGCAGTTCCCAGGGGTGGGAGACCCAGTACTTC
NA	TRBJ1-5	14	TRBV6-4	NA	CASSETWSNQPQHF	TGTGCCAGCAGTGAGACTTGGAGCAATCAGCCCCAGCATTTT
NA	TRBJ1-4	17	TRBV30	TRBD1	CAWSLRQGWVDSEKLFF	TGTGCCTGGAGCCTGAGACAGGGATGGGTTGACAGTGAAAAACTGTTTTTT
NA	TRBJ2-7	13	TRBV5-4	TRBD2	CASHGGGVHEQYF	TGTGCCAGCCACGGGGGGGGAGTCCACGAGCAGTACTTC
NA	TRBJ1-1	20	TRBV7-2	NA	CASSLAEQGSSRRLNTEAFF	TGTGCCAGCAGCTTAGCAGAACAGGGCTCAAGCCGTAGATTGAACACTGAAGCTTTCTTT
few	TRBJ2-7	15	TRBV6-5	NA	CASSYSEATSHEQYF	TGTGCCAGCAGTTACTCGGAGGCCACTTCCCACGAGCAGTACTTC
NA	TRBJ2-7	13	TRBV25-1	NA	CASSEYPTVEQYF	TGTGCCAGCAGTGAATACCCGACAGTCGAGCAGTACTTC
NA	TRBJ2-5	16	TRBV2	TRBD1	CASTPGGQGVKETQYF	TGTGCCAGCACCCCCGGGGGACAGGGGGTCAAAGAGACCCAGTACTTC
once	TRBJ2-7	14	TRBV30	TRBD2	CAWSPGGGRNEQYF	TGTGCCTGGAGTCCGGGGGGGGGCCGAAACGAGCAGTACTTC
NA	TRBJ1-4	13	TRBV29-1	NA	CSVVAGSNEKLFF	TGCAGCGTTGTGGCAGGGTCTAATGAAAAACTGTTTTTT
NA	TRBJ2-7	13	TRBV4-2	NA	CASSQEVLMRQYF	TGTGCCAGCAGCCAAGAGGTCCTAATGCGGCAGTACTTC
NA	TRBJ2-7	15	TRBV6-5	TRBD1	CASSYATGHSYEQYF	TGTGCCAGCAGTTACGCGACAGGGCACAGCTACGAGCAGTACTTC
NA	TRBJ2-2	14	TRBV5-1	NA	CASLPGTTTGELFF	TGCGCCAGCCTACCCGGGACAACCACCGGGGAGCTGTTTTTT
NA	TRBJ1-2	13	TRBV29-1	NA	CSVDAPMSYGYTF	TGCAGCGTTGATGCTCCTATGTCCTATGGCTACACCTTC
NA	TRBJ2-1	15	TRBV4-2	TRBD1	CASSHTGGASNEQFF	TGTGCCAGCAGCCACACAGGGGGAGCAAGTAATGAGCAGTTCTTC
many	TRBJ2-2	13	TRBV6-6	TRBD1	CASSLQGVGELFF	TGTGCCAGCAGTTTACAGGGGGTCGGGGAGCTGTTTTTT
NA	TRBJ1-5	20	TRBV7-7	TRBD1	CASSLVGAGTGPDSNQPQHF	TGTGCCAGCAGCCTAGTAGGGGCCGGGACAGGACCCGATAGCAATCAGCCCCAGCATTTT
NA	TRBJ1-2	17	TRBV4-1	NA	CASSQDFRAGQGNGYTF	TGCGCCAGCAGCCAAGACTTCCGGGCAGGGCAAGGGAATGGCTACACCTTC
NA	TRBJ2-7	15	TRBV19	TRBD2	CASTRATGGKYEQYF	TGTGCCAGTACCCGGGCAACGGGAGGAAAATACGAGCAGTACTTC
NA	TRBJ2-7	14	TRBV28	NA	CASSVVEEKDEQYF	TGTGCCAGCAGTGTTGTGGAGGAAAAAGACGAGCAGTACTTC